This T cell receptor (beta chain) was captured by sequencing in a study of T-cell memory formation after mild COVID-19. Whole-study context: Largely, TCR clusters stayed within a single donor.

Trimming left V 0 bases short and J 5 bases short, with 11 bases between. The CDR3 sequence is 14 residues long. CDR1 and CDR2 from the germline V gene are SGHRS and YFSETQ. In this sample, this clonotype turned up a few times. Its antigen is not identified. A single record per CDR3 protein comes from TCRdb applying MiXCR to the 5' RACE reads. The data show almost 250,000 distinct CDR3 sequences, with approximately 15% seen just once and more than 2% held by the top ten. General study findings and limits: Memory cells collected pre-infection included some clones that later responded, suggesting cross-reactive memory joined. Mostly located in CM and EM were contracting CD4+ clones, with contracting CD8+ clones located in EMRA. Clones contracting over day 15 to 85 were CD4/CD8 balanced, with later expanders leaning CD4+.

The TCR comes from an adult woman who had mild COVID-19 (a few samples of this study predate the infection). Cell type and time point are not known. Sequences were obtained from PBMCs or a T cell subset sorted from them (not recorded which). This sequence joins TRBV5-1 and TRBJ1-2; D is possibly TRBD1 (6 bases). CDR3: CASSLARQGYGYTF. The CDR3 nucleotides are TGCGCCAGCAGCTTGGCCCGGCAGGGGTATGGCTACACCTTC.